The 25 T cell receptor beta chains presented below share a single source sample, sequenced in a study of blood T cell repertoires in COVID-19. The assay was immunoSEQ multiplex PCR, and TCRdb's table has in-frame clones only and misses some. The data contain some 160,000 clones, about four fifths of them singletons. Sequencing was performed on peripheral blood. These receptors came from a woman older than 75 with acute or convalescent COVID-19.

The V call is TRBV24-1, the J call TRBJ2-2, with D unresolved. Trimming took off 0 bases at V and 4 bases at J, with 11 bases between the two ends. Germline lookup yields CDR1 KGHDR and CDR2 SFDVKD. The CDR3 is 16 residues long. The CDR3 reads CATSDLLTVFTGELFF. The CDR3 coding sequence is TGTGCCACCAGTGATTTGCTAACGGTGTTCACCGGGGAGCTGTTTTTT.

The V and J genes are TRBV7-6 and TRBJ2-7; D is ambiguous. Germline V gene sequence: CDR1 SGHVS, CDR2 FNYEAQ. The CDR3 has 11 residues. V lost 3 bases to trimming and J lost 6 bases, with 6 bases between them. CDR3 sequence reads: CASSLLSEQYF. CDR3 bases: TGTGCCAGCAGCTTGCTTAGCGAGCAGTACTTC.

The chain employs TRBV4-1 and TRBJ2-7; 12 bases are a match to TRBD2. Germline V CDR1 and CDR2: MGHRA, YSYEKL. The CDR3 sequence is 16 residues long. V lost 0 bases, J lost 2 bases, and 2 bases stayed unmatched. CDR3: CASSQDRTSGAYEQYF. The CDR3 DNA sequence: TGCGCCAGCAGCCAAGATAGGACTAGCGGGGCCTACGAGCAGTACTTC.

The chain uses TRBV5-4 and TRBJ1-5; D unclear. Looked up from germline, CDR1 is SGHNT and CDR2 is YYREEE (reference sequence). Trimming took 0 bases from V and 6 from J, leaving 10 bases between them. The CDR3 has 14 residues. In nucleotides, the CDR3 is TGTGCCAGCAGCTTGGGGGGTAGCGGTCAGCCCCAGCATTTT. It translates to CASSLGGSGQPQHF.

The chain recombines TRBV18 with TRBJ1-2, with TRBD1 matching over 9 bases. V gave up 0 bases and J gave up 5 bases; unmatched junction bases: 7. The germline CDR1 and CDR2 sequences are KGHSH and LQKENI. The CDR3 runs to 16 residues. Here the CDR3 reads CASSPPGQGPLYGYTF. The CDR3 coding sequence is TGTGCCAGCTCACCACCGGGACAGGGCCCCCTATATGGCTACACCTTC.

This rearrangement joins TRBV3-1 (or the pseudogene TRBV3-2) to TRBJ2-5; D may be TRBD2 (6 bases). The CDR3 covers 13 residues. Germline loops: CDR1 LGHDT, CDR2 YNNKEL (reference sequence). With 6 bases removed from V and 2 bases from J, the gap between germline ends came to 10 bases. CDR3 sequence reads: CASSGGRQETQYF. The CDR3 DNA reads TGTGCCAGCAGTGGAGGGCGGCAAGAGACCCAGTACTTC.

The V gene is TRBV19, the J gene TRBJ2-2; D is perhaps TRBD2 (5 bases). The CDR3 consists of 15 residues. Germline assignment: CDR1 LNHDA and CDR2 SQIVND (reference sequence). V lost 5 bases and J 2 bases, leaving 12 bases between the germline ends. The CDR3 nucleotides read TGTGCCAGTAGTTCCGGACTCTTTAACACCGGGGAGCTGTTTTTT. Residues: CASSSGLFNTGELFF.

The chain employs TRBV19 and TRBJ1-4, with D unclear. The V and J ends lost 5 bases and 7 bases respectively, with 2 bases between them. Germline CDR1 reads LNHDA; CDR2 reads SQIVND (reference sequence). The CDR3 sequence is 10 residues long. DNA for the CDR3: TGTGCCAGTAGTCGTGAAAAACTGTTTTTT. Its protein is CASSREKLFF.

The CDR3 here is CASGNLGTGGNTIYF. The CDR3 DNA reads as TGTGCCAGCGGGAACCTTGGGACAGGAGGAAACACCATATATTTT. V is TRBV7-9 and J is TRBJ1-3; 8 bases are a match to TRBD1. Germline V gene sequence: CDR1 SEHNR, CDR2 FQNEAQ (reference sequence). This CDR3 spans 15 amino acids. V was clipped by 8 bases and J by 4 bases; unmatched bases: 10.

The J gene is TRBJ2-4, the V gene TRBV19; tentatively, D is TRBD1 (6 bases). In germline, CDR1 is LNHDA, CDR2 SQIVND (reference sequence). The CDR3 loop spans 16 amino acids. V was cut by 5 bases and J by 0 bases, with 14 bases left in between. Here the CDR3 DNA reads TGTGCCAGTAGTCTTCAGACAGGCCCAGCCAAAAACATTCAGTACTTC. Translation: CASSLQTGPAKNIQYF.

CDR3 sequence reads: CASSGGANEQFF. The DNA for the CDR3 is TGCGCCAGCAGCGGCGGGGCGAATGAGCAGTTCTTC. This chain joins TRBV5-1 and TRBJ2-1; the D gene is possibly TRBD2 (6 bases). CDR3 length equals 12 residues. Germline V gene lookup returns CDR1 SGHRS and CDR2 YFSETQ. V lost 4 bases to trimming and J lost 7 bases, with 9 bases between them.

The chain carries TRBV28 and TRBJ2-1; 8 nucleotides match TRBD2. The CDR3 has 13 residues. The junction had 6 bases not matched to a gene; V was cut back by 1 base and J by 13 bases. Germline V gene sequence: CDR1 MDHEN, CDR2 SYDVKM. The CDR3 DNA follows: TGTGCCAGCAGTTTATCGCTCCGGGGGGGACAGTTCTTC. This sequence encodes CASSLSLRGGQFF.

CDR3 sequence reads: CASSFQVSSYEQYF. CDR3 sequence (DNA): TGCGCCAGCAGCTTTCAAGTTAGCTCCTACGAGCAGTACTTC. The rearrangement links TRBV5-1 to TRBJ2-7, with D unclear. Germline values: CDR1 SGHRS, CDR2 YFSETQ. The CDR3 is made up of 14 amino acids. V shed 2 bases and J shed 0 bases, with 9 bases lying between them.

The V and J genes are TRBV5-8 and TRBJ1-5; D is unresolved. Per germline, CDR1 SGHTS and CDR2 YDEGEE. V was pared by 0 bases and J by 1 base, with 14 bases between. The CDR3 sequence is 17 residues long. CDR3 residues: CASSLGAVSGSNQPQHF. The DNA for the CDR3 is TGTGCCAGCAGCTTGGGGGCCGTTAGCGGGAGCAATCAGCCCCAGCATTTT.

The rearrangement uses TRBV19 and TRBJ1-2, with D perhaps TRBD1 (6 bases). The CDR3 has 12 amino acids. Germline assignment: CDR1 LNHDA and CDR2 SQIVND (reference sequence). V lost 5 bases and J lost 7, with 11 bases in between. Here the CDR3 reads CASSEQGGGYTF. The CDR3 coding sequence is TGTGCCAGTAGTGAACAGGGTGGTGGCTACACCTTC.

CDR3 coding DNA: TGCGCCAGCAGCTTAATCGGACAGGGTACCTACGAGCAGTACTTC. Encoded protein: CASSLIGQGTYEQYF. The chain uses TRBV5-1 and TRBJ2-7, with 8 bases matching TRBD1. J lost 2 bases, V lost 2 bases, and 6 bases had no gene match. There are 15 residues in the CDR3. Germline V gene sequence: CDR1 SGHRS, CDR2 YFSETQ.

This chain connects TRBV5-6 to TRBJ1-6; TRBD1 is a possible D gene (6 bases). The CDR3 is 14 residues long. Trimming removed 3 bases from V and 5 bases from J, with 9 bases in between. CDR1 and CDR2 from the germline V gene are SGHDT and YYEEEE. CDR3 nucleotide sequence: TGTGCCAGCAGCTGGGACATTAATAATTCACCCCTCCACTTT. It yields the protein CASSWDINNSPLHF.

The V and J genes are TRBV20-1 and TRBJ2-7; D possibly corresponds to TRBD1 (5 bases). The CDR3 has 11 residues. Germline loops: CDR1 DFQATT, CDR2 SNEGSKA (reference sequence). V was pared by 6 bases and J by 2 bases, with 8 bases between. This CDR3 is CSAIRAYEQYF. Here the CDR3 DNA reads TGCAGTGCAATCAGGGCCTACGAGCAGTACTTC.

The chain links TRBV28 to TRBJ1-5; TRBD1 matches 10 bases. V gave up 4 bases and J gave up 5 bases; unmatched junction bases: 5. Germline values: CDR1 MDHEN, CDR2 SYDVKM. The CDR3 spans 15 residues. This CDR3 is CASSSRTGGDQPQHF. In DNA, the CDR3 is TGTGCCAGCAGTTCACGGACAGGGGGGGATCAGCCCCAGCATTTT.

The chain uses TRBV28 and TRBJ2-7; TRBD1 is a possible D gene (5 bases). In germline, CDR1 is MDHEN, CDR2 SYDVKM. This CDR3 has 15 residues. V shed 5 bases and J shed 5 bases, with 19 bases lying between them. CDR3 sequence reads: CASSPHNQGSHEQYF. Written as DNA, the CDR3 is TGTGCCAGCAGTCCACATAACCAGGGTTCCCACGAGCAGTACTTC.

This chain links TRBV11-2 with TRBJ1-3; D call uncertain. Germline-derived CDR1 and CDR2 are SGHAT and FQNNGV. The CDR3 covers 16 residues. Trimming cost V 5 bases and J 1 base, with 15 bases left between them. The chain's CDR3 is CASSPRSTGSGNTIYF. CDR3 nucleotide sequence: TGTGCCAGCAGCCCCCGAAGCACCGGGTCTGGAAACACCATATATTTT.

This CDR3 reads CAWSLGEGSRQPQHF. The CDR3 DNA reads as TGTGCCTGGAGTCTGGGGGAGGGTTCGCGTCAGCCCCAGCATTTT. The J gene is TRBJ1-5, the V gene TRBV30; D possibly corresponds to TRBD1 (5 bases). Germline values: CDR1 GTSNPN, CDR2 SVGIG (reference sequence). V was pared by 2 bases and J by 6 bases, with 17 bases between. The CDR3 has 15 amino acids. Filled out from reference TRBV30 and TRBJ1-5, the complete variable domain reads SQTIHQWPATLVQPVGSPLSLECTVEGTSNPNLYWYRQAAGRGLQLLFYSVGIGQISSEVPQNLSASRPQDRQFILSSKKLLLSDSGFYLCAWSLGEGSRQPQHFGDGTRLSIL.

The V gene is TRBV18, the J gene TRBJ2-7, with a tentative D call TRBD2 (7 bases). V lost 3 bases, J lost 7 bases, and 16 bases lay in between. The CDR3 sequence is 14 residues long. CDR1 KGHSH and CDR2 LQKENI come from the germline V gene. The CDR3 sequence: CASSPTRGAREQYF. The CDR3 DNA follows: TGTGCCAGCTCACCGACTCGGGGGGCGAGGGAGCAGTACTTC.

The rearrangement joins TRBV29-1 to TRBJ2-5; D not certain. CDR1 is SQVTM, CDR2 ANQGSEA, per germline. CDR3 length equals 12 residues. V lost 4 bases and J 1 base, leaving 7 bases between the germline ends. CDR3 sequence (DNA): TGCAGCGTTGGACATCCCCAAGAGACCCAGTACTTC. It yields the protein CSVGHPQETQYF.

J is TRBJ2-2 and V is TRBV5-6; possible D gene TRBD1, 5 bases. V lost 0 bases and J lost 1, with 7 bases in between. CDR1 is SGHDT and CDR2 is YYEEEE in the germline V gene. The CDR3 consists of 15 residues. The CDR3 region is CASSLGGLNTGELFF. The CDR3 nucleotides are TGTGCCAGCAGCTTGGGGGGCCTGAACACCGGGGAGCTGTTTTTT.